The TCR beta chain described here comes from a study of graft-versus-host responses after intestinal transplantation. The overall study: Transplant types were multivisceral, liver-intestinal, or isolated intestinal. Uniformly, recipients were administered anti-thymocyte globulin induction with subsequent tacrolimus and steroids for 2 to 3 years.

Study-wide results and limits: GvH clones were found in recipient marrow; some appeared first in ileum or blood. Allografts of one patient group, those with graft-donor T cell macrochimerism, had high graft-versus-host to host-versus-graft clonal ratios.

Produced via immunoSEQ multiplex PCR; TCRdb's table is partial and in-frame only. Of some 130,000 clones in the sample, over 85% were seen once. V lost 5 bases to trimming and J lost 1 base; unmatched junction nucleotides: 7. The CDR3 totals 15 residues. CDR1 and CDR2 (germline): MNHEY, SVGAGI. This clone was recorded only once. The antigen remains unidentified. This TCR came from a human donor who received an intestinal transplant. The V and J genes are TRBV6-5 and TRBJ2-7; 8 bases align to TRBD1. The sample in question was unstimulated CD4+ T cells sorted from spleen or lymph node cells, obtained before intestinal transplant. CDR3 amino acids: CASSGGTGLSYEQYF. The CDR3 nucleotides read TGTGCCAGCAGTGGCGGGACAGGACTTTCCTACGAGCAGTACTTC.